This TCR beta chain is drawn from a study of blood T cell repertoires in COVID-19. Turning to the study itself: From the United States, Italy and Spain came samples of acute and convalescent COVID-19. PBMCs, B-cell-depleted T cells, or T cells were the source of the cDNA or gDNA that made up the material.

In germline, CDR1 is WSHSY, CDR2 SAAADI. There are 15 residues in the CDR3. V gave up 4 bases and J gave up 5 bases, with 17 bases separating them. Per the authors' pipeline: From reference gene primer amplification, estimates of nucleated cell counts were derived. Sequencing used immunoSEQ multiplex PCR; TCRdb keeps in-frame clones, though not all of them. V and J calls and clone size are given by that table; D and trimming were obtained from the DNA. The profile shows 250,000 to 350,000 clones, 80% to 90% of them singletons. The sequencing input was peripheral blood. The receptor was isolated from a woman aged 30 to 39 with active or convalescent COVID-19. The chain has TRBV10-2 and TRBJ1-1, with a possible D match to TRBD1 (6 bases). In nucleotides, the CDR3 is TGCGCCAGCAGTGGTTTCGAGGGGGTCTATACTGAAGCTTTCTTT. Amino acids: CASSGFEGVYTEAFF.